The table lists the clone carrying this TCR beta chain with a few counts. Its antigen is unknown. Expressed TCRB transcripts got sequenced, as all isolated RNA was reverse transcribed. Using immunoSEQ multiplex PCR, the repertoire was profiled, and TCRdb retains in-frame clones only, with some absent. Of under 800,000 clones listed, 15% to 17% are singletons. These data come from a study of beta chain features in type 1 diabetes. Study details: When patients were set against healthy donors, age, gender and cell yields were similar.

The V segment lost 8 bases and the J segment 3 bases; nucleotides outside the gene matches: 2. The CDR3 has 11 residues. Germline values: CDR1 SQVTM, CDR2 ANQGSEA. Whole-study findings and limits: Among patients with Type 1 diabetes, TCRB CDR3s were moderately but significantly shorter in every one of the four CD4+ subsets. Type 1 diabetes patients showed fewer insertions and more deletions at VDJ junctions.

Cell sorting via CD45RO/CCR7/CD25/CD127/CD95/CD27 was performed to obtain CD4+ naive, central memory, regulatory and stem cell-like memory cells. Sequencing was done on a sample of naive CD4+ T cells from blood. The origin of this receptor is a man aged 18 to 30 in good health. The genes are TRBV29-1 and TRBJ2-7; 9 bases align to TRBD2. CDR3 in DNA: TGCAGCACGACTAGCGGCTACGAGCAGTACTTC. Protein product: CSTTSGYEQYF.